This T cell receptor beta chain emerged from a study of prognosis after radiotherapy for stage I lung cancer. Study-level information: Deemed medically inoperable were all patients with non-small cell lung cancer. No patient was treated with concurrent therapy while undergoing stereotactic body radiotherapy.

Genomic DNA was subjected to two-round multiplex PCR for amplification of TCR beta CDR3. Initially, in first-round PCR, primers specific to each TRBV and TRBJ gene were used. One entry per CDR3 protein results from TCRdb running MiXCR on the multiplex PCR reads. The top ten hold about 30% of the sample, which has fewer than 15,000 distinct CDR3 sequences, roughly 50% seen once. Germline V gene lookup returns CDR1 SGHTA and CDR2 FQGNSA. CDR3 length: 16 residues. Trimming cost V 3 bases and J 2 bases; bases outside gene matches: 6. In its sample, this clonotype was seen a few times. For each of two time points, an approximately 6-milliliter draw of peripheral blood was taken.

The input for sequencing was PBMCs, taken before or after stereotactic body radiation therapy (not recorded which). This clonotype originated in a donor over 45 with non-small cell lung cancer. This chain links TRBV7-2 with TRBJ2-1; 8 bases are a match to TRBD1. The CDR3 nucleotides are TGTGCCAGCAGCTTTCCGGGACAGGTGGCCTACAATGAGCAGTTCTTC. Translation: CASSFPGQVAYNEQFF.